A single sample gave rise to the 25 T cell receptor beta chains below, sequenced in a study of blood T cell repertoires in COVID-19. TCRdb keeps only in-frame clones here, not all; method: immunoSEQ multiplex PCR. Here the sample spans around 230,000 clones, 81% being singletons. The sample comprised peripheral blood. These receptors were collected from an elderly woman with acute or convalescent COVID-19.

This clone was recorded only once. This chain joins TRBV11-2 and TRBJ1-1; D call uncertain. The length of the CDR3 is 14 residues. From germline, CDR1 is SGHAT and CDR2 FQNNGV. Trimming took off 1 base at V and 6 bases at J, with 12 bases between the two ends. CDR3 loop: CASSLGSLPAEAFF. Written as DNA, the CDR3 is TGTGCCAGCAGCTTAGGATCGCTCCCGGCTGAAGCTTTCTTT.

The CDR3 reads CASSLNRVRQSSYNSPLHF. CDR3 bases: TGTGCCAGCAGCTTAAACAGGGTTCGACAGAGCTCCTATAATTCACCCCTCCACTTT. V gene TRBV6-2 or TRBV6-3 combines with J gene TRBJ1-6; D is possibly TRBD1 (6 bases). V lost 6 bases, J lost 0 bases, and 21 bases lay in between. Looked up from germline, CDR1 is MNHEY and CDR2 is SVGEGT. The CDR3 contains 19 residues.

The chain has TRBV5-1 and TRBJ2-7, with TRBD1 matching over 7 bases. The V and J ends lost 10 bases and 0 bases, in that order; junction bases with no gene match: 7. There are 13 residues in the CDR3. The V gene's germline CDR1 is SGHRS and CDR2 YFSETQ. The CDR3 nucleotides are TGCGCCCTCAACCGGGACAGCTCCTACGAGCAGTACTTC. Its protein product is CALNRDSSYEQYF.

This clone has a single count. V and J are TRBV3-1 (or the pseudogene TRBV3-2) and TRBJ1-4; tentative D call: TRBD1 (5 bases). Trimming took off 4 bases at V and 6 bases at J, with 18 bases between the two ends. Germline CDR1 LGHDT, CDR2 YNNKEL (reference sequence). The CDR3 is 16 amino acids. In nucleotides, the CDR3 is TGTGCCAGCAGCCCTTTAATGGGACTCGGGGATGAAAAACTGTTTTTT. This codes for CASSPLMGLGDEKLFF.

A remark on this clone: Sequence at one end of the junction differs from germline and may be a read error. V and J are TRBV5-1 and TRBJ2-5; 9 bases agree with TRBD1. CDR1 and CDR2 (germline): SGHRS, YFSETQ. The CDR3 spans 14 residues. The CDR3 DNA is TGCGCCACCAGCTCATCGACAGGGGGGGAGACCCAGTACTTC. This codes for CATSSSTGGETQYF.

The V call is TRBV28, the J call TRBJ2-7, with 7 bases lining up with TRBD1. This CDR3 contains 13 residues. Trimming at V came to 6 bases and at J to 4 bases, leaving 6 bases not matched to a gene. CDR1 is MDHEN, CDR2 SYDVKM, per germline. CDR3 region: CASRIGTDYEQYF. CDR3 DNA: TGTGCCAGCAGGATAGGGACAGATTACGAGCAGTACTTC.

J is TRBJ1-3 and V is TRBV5-4; D unclear. Deletions cut 2 bases from V and 0 bases from J, with 15 bases between. CDR3 size: 17 residues. Germline CDR1 reads SGHNT; CDR2 reads YYREEE (reference sequence). The CDR3 is CASSFGGLGNSGNTIYF. The CDR3 DNA is TGTGCCAGCAGCTTCGGAGGCCTGGGGAACTCTGGAAACACCATATATTTT.

The chain combines TRBV2 with TRBJ1-3; D unclear. The CDR3 is made up of 16 amino acids. V lost 0 bases to trimming and J lost 0 bases, with 9 bases between them. CDR1 and CDR2 (germline): SNHLY, FYNNEI. The CDR3 DNA reads as TGTGCCAGCAGTGAAGCGCTTGGCCTCTCTGGAAACACCATATATTTT. The encoded protein is CASSEALGLSGNTIYF.

The chain has TRBV2 and TRBJ1-5; D perhaps matches TRBD1 (6 bases). Trimming took off 1 base at V and 9 bases at J, with 16 bases between the two ends. The CDR3 is 15 amino acids. From germline, CDR1 is SNHLY and CDR2 FYNNEI. The CDR3 here is CASSEEGGQGRPQHF. As DNA, the CDR3 is TGTGCCAGCAGTGAAGAGGGGGGGCAGGGAAGGCCCCAGCATTTT.

This rearrangement joins TRBV3-1 (or the pseudogene TRBV3-2) to TRBJ1-1, with 7 bases identical to TRBD1. Trimming removed 4 bases from V and 5 bases from J; junction bases left unmatched: 7. Germline CDR1 reads LGHDT; CDR2 reads YNNKEL (reference sequence). The CDR3 extends over 14 amino acids. Written as DNA, the CDR3 is TGTGCCAGCAGCCTCCAGGGGGGACGGACTGAAGCTTTCTTT. This codes for CASSLQGGRTEAFF.

The gene calls are TRBV28 and TRBJ1-2; 8 positions match TRBD1. CDR1 and CDR2 (germline): MDHEN, SYDVKM. V lost 1 base, J lost 2 bases, and 3 bases stayed unmatched. The CDR3 spans 15 residues. The CDR3, as DNA: TGTGCCAGCAGTTTATCCGCAGGGGGCAACTATGGCTACACCTTC. Translating it yields CASSLSAGGNYGYTF.

This clone has only one observation. The rearrangement joins TRBV10-3 to TRBJ2-3; D remains unclear. CDR1 is ENHRY and CDR2 is SYGVKD in the germline V gene. The CDR3 has 16 amino acids. V lost 0 bases and J 0 bases, leaving 10 bases between the germline ends. CDR3 region: CAISESSPTSTDTQYF. As DNA, the CDR3 is TGTGCCATCAGTGAGTCGAGTCCTACTAGCACAGATACGCAGTATTTT.

This chain joins TRBV29-1 and TRBJ2-7; TRBD2 matches 7 bases. The J segment lost 0 bases and the V segment lost 7 bases, leaving 18 bases of the junction unmatched. From germline, CDR1 is SQVTM and CDR2 ANQGSEA. The CDR3 sequence is 17 residues long. The CDR3 spells CSATTFGGGLSSYEQYF. In nucleotides, the CDR3 is TGCAGCGCAACAACCTTTGGGGGGGGTTTAAGCTCCTACGAGCAGTACTTC.

V is TRBV5-1 and J is TRBJ2-7; D unresolved. The length of the CDR3 is 14 residues. Germline loops: CDR1 SGHRS, CDR2 YFSETQ. Trimming shortened V by 2 bases and J by 1 base, and 10 bases separated the two germline ends. The CDR3 sequence: CASSFFGPSYEQYF. Written as DNA, the CDR3 is TGCGCCAGCAGCTTTTTCGGTCCTTCCTACGAGCAGTACTTC.

The rearrangement uses TRBV11-2 and TRBJ2-5, with TRBD2 as a possible D gene (6 bases). The CDR3 is 13 amino acids. CDR1 is SGHAT and CDR2 is FQNNGV in the germline V gene. Trimming left V 2 bases short and J 5 bases short, with 9 bases between. CDR3 protein: CASSLWGRETQYF. DNA for the CDR3: TGTGCCAGCAGCTTATGGGGGAGGGAGACCCAGTACTTC.

The rearrangement links TRBV5-6 to TRBJ2-7; D gene ambiguous. Germline V gene lookup returns CDR1 SGHDT and CDR2 YYEEEE. Trimming removed 1 base at V and 0 bases at J, with 5 bases between. The CDR3 has 13 residues. In DNA, the CDR3 is TGTGCCAGCAGCTTGCTCCCCTCCTACGAGCAGTACTTC. Amino acids: CASSLLPSYEQYF.

The V and J genes are TRBV29-1 and TRBJ1-5, with 9 bases aligning to TRBD1. CDR3 size: 12 residues. Looked up from germline, CDR1 is SQVTM and CDR2 is ANQGSEA. V lost 7 bases to trimming and J lost 6 bases; unmatched junction nucleotides: 4. Here the CDR3 DNA reads TGCAGCGCAGGACAGGGGTCTCAGCCCCAGCATTTT. It yields the protein CSAGQGSQPQHF.

This rearrangement joins TRBV7-9 to TRBJ1-6, with D unclear. The V gene lost 3 bases and the J gene lost 10 bases, with 7 bases spanning the gap. CDR1 and CDR2 from the germline V gene are SEHNR and FQNEAQ (reference sequence). The CDR3 is 12 residues long. The CDR3, as DNA: TGTGCCAGCAGCTTCGGGGAATCACCCCTCCACTTT. Translation gives CASSFGESPLHF. The whole variable domain, filled in from reference TRBV7-9 and TRBJ1-6, reads DTGVSQNPRHKITKRGQNVTFRCDPISEHNRLYWYRQTLGQGPEFLTYFQNEAQLEKSRLLSDRFSAERPKGSFSTLEIQRTEQGDSAMYLCASSFGESPLHFGNGTRLTVT.

V gene TRBV25-1 combines with J gene TRBJ2-2, with D possibly being TRBD1 (6 bases). V was pared by 1 base and J by 0 bases, with 15 bases between. The CDR3 consists of 18 residues. Germline loops: CDR1 MGHDK, CDR2 SYGVNS. For the CDR3, the DNA is TGTGCCAGCAGTGAATCAACAGGGCCCTCGGCGAACACCGGGGAGCTGTTTTTT. Residues: CASSESTGPSANTGELFF.

The V call is TRBV2, the J call TRBJ2-7, with D maybe TRBD2 (6 bases). Germline V gene sequence: CDR1 SNHLY, CDR2 FYNNEI. The CDR3 is 12 residues long. V was clipped by 6 bases and J by 6 bases, with 12 bases between them. This CDR3 is CASSRRRAEQYF. In nucleotides, the CDR3 is TGTGCCAGCAGCCGGAGGAGGGCCGAGCAGTACTTC.

CDR3 in amino acids: CASSPSDRNTEAFF. Written as DNA, the CDR3 is TGTGCCAGCAGTCCCAGCGACAGGAACACTGAAGCTTTCTTT. The gene calls are TRBV6-6 and TRBJ1-1; D perhaps matches TRBD1 (5 bases). Trimming took off 5 bases at V and 1 base at J, with 11 bases between the two ends. This CDR3 has 14 amino acids. CDR1 is MNHNY, CDR2 SVGAGI, per germline (reference sequence).

The rearrangement links TRBV5-4 to TRBJ1-1; 8 bases are a match to TRBD1. Unmatched junction bases numbered 6, after V lost 4 bases and J lost 1 base. CDR1 and CDR2 from the germline V gene are SGHNT and YYREEE (reference sequence). This CDR3 contains 15 residues. The DNA for the CDR3 is TGTGCCAGCAGCCCCTGGACAGGGCGGAACACTGAAGCTTTCTTT. Amino acid sequence: CASSPWTGRNTEAFF.

The rearrangement joins TRBV27 to TRBJ1-5; tentatively, D is TRBD1 (5 bases). Germline assignment: CDR1 MNHEY and CDR2 SMNVEV (reference sequence). This CDR3 comprises 15 residues. Trimming pared 3 bases from V and 2 bases from J, leaving 11 bases between. CDR3 bases: TGTGCCAGCAGTTTCATCGGGGGTGGCAATCAGCCCCAGCATTTT. Residues: CASSFIGGGNQPQHF.

The J gene is TRBJ1-3, the V gene TRBV9, with D unresolved. Trimming left V 2 bases short and J 0 bases short, with 6 bases between. Germline CDR1 and CDR2: SGDLS and YYNGEE. The CDR3 contains 14 residues. CDR3 amino acids: CASSVGPSGNTIYF. In DNA form, the CDR3 reads TGTGCCAGCAGCGTGGGCCCCTCTGGAAACACCATATATTTT.

The sample holds a few counts of this clone. The chain joins TRBV3-1 (or the pseudogene TRBV3-2) to TRBJ1-2; D unclear. The CDR3 is 15 amino acids. The V gene lost 4 bases and the J gene lost 5 bases, with 17 bases spanning the gap. Germline loops: CDR1 LGHDT, CDR2 YNNKEL (reference sequence). CDR3 protein: CASSLDVGSGYGYTF. The CDR3 nucleotides read TGTGCCAGCAGCCTCGATGTAGGGAGCGGGTATGGCTACACCTTC.